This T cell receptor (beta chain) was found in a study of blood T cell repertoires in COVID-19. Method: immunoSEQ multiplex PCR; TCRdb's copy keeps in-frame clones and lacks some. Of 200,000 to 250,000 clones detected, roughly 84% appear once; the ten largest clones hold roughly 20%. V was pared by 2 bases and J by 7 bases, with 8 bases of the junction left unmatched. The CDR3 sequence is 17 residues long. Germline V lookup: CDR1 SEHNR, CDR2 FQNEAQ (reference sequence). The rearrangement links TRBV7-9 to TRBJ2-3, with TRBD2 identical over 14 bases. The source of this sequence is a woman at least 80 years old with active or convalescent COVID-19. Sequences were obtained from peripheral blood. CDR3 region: CASSLTGGTSGSNTQYF. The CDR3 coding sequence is TGTGCCAGCAGCTTAACTGGAGGGACTAGCGGGAGCAATACGCAGTATTTT.